The TCR beta chain described here comes from a study of blood T cell repertoires in COVID-19. The germline V gene encodes CDR1 LGHNA and CDR2 YNFKEQ. This CDR3 has 13 residues. Trimming cost V 3 bases and J 2 bases, with 7 bases left between them. Assay: immunoSEQ multiplex PCR; the TCRdb copy retains only in-frame clones and omits some. The sample comprises under 300,000 clones, around 91% of which are singletons, and 2% to 3% rests with the top ten. Sequenced material: PBMCs or T cells enriched from blood (not recorded which). The receptor comes from a woman under 30 who had recovered from COVID-19. V gene TRBV4-2 combines with J gene TRBJ2-5; weak D call: TRBD2 (6 bases). The CDR3 protein is CASSQGRQETQYF. For the CDR3, the DNA is TGTGCCAGCAGCCAGGGGAGGCAAGAGACCCAGTACTTC.